Below, 21 T cell receptor beta chains from the same sample are listed, as sequenced in a study of cytomegalovirus exposure and HLA in healthy donors (dated by TCRdb to 2016 to 2017). Preparation of the library involved the immunoSEQ multiplex PCR assay. A mixture of 60 forward primers for TCR Vbeta segments and 13 reverse primers for TCR Jbeta segments was used in the multiplex PCR. In TCRdb, the immuneACCESS table is reduced to in-frame sequences with V and J assigned. These tables do not hold every clone; where another copy was compared, an unresolved V gene accounts for under half, and the others remain unexplained. The sample table holds approximately 100,000 clones. The ten largest clonotypes hold less than 4% of the sample. The sample consisted of PBMCs. These receptors all stem from a man aged 35 to 55 in good health and CMV-seronegative.

The chain is built from TRBV19 and TRBJ1-1; D remains unclear. The V gene lost 9 bases and the J gene lost 0 bases, with 11 bases spanning the gap. CDR1 is LNHDA, CDR2 SQIVND, per germline (reference sequence). The CDR3 has 13 amino acids. The CDR3 nucleotides read TGTGCCAGCGCGACAAGTATGAACACTGAAGCTTTCTTT. Translated, it gives CASATSMNTEAFF.

The V call is TRBV5-8, the J call TRBJ2-5; D is perhaps TRBD1 (5 bases). The CDR3 covers 13 residues. CDR1 and CDR2 (germline): SGHTS, YDEGEE. Trimming left V 10 bases short and J 9 bases short, with 22 bases between. The CDR3 coding sequence is TGTGCCCCGACCCGGGCATATGGGGCCGCCCAGTACTTC. It is translated as CAPTRAYGAAQYF.

The chain carries TRBV19 and TRBJ1-2; perhaps TRBD1 as D (6 bases). Between the trimmed V and J ends, which lost 6 bases and 0 bases, there was a span of 14 bases. CDR1 and CDR2 (germline): LNHDA, SQIVND (reference sequence). There are 15 residues in the CDR3. Written as DNA, the CDR3 is TGTGCCAGTAGACCCGACAGGACGCCTAACTATGGCTACACCTTC. This encodes CASRPDRTPNYGYTF.

V gene TRBV5-1 combines with J gene TRBJ2-1; perhaps TRBD2 as D (6 bases). This CDR3 is built from 15 residues. V was cut by 3 bases and J by 1 base, with 11 bases left in between. From germline, CDR1 is SGHRS and CDR2 YFSETQ. CDR3 protein: CASSSSGTSYNEQFF. The CDR3 region has the DNA TGCGCCAGCAGCTCCTCCGGGACTTCCTACAATGAGCAGTTCTTC.

This chain uses TRBV2 with TRBJ1-2; 9 bases map to TRBD1. Germline lookup yields CDR1 SNHLY and CDR2 FYNNEI. V lost 6 bases, J lost 4 bases, and 0 bases stayed unmatched. This CDR3 spans 12 amino acids. For the CDR3, the DNA is TGTGCCAGCAGGGACAGGGGCTATGGCTACACCTTC. Its translation: CASRDRGYGYTF.

This chain uses TRBV9 with TRBJ2-1; possibly TRBD2 for D (6 bases). Germline CDR1 SGDLS, CDR2 YYNGEE. Trimming took 3 bases from V and 9 from J, leaving 28 bases between them. The CDR3 sequence is 18 residues long. The CDR3 region has the DNA TGTGCCAGCAGCGCAAACATCATAGTGGGATGGGGGGTTGGTGAGCAGTTCTTC. This encodes CASSANIIVGWGVGEQFF.

The rearrangement joins TRBV28 to TRBJ2-3, with D unclear. This CDR3 region has 15 residues. The V gene's germline CDR1 is MDHEN and CDR2 SYDVKM. The ends were cut back, 5 bases at V and 3 bases at J, with 15 bases in the middle. CDR3 residues: CASSLTRSRTDTQYF. The CDR3 DNA sequence: TGTGCCAGCAGTCTCACCCGGAGTAGAACAGATACGCAGTATTTT.

The V call is TRBV15, the J call TRBJ2-7; TRBD1 agrees at 12 bases. The germline V gene encodes CDR1 LNHNV and CDR2 YYDKDF (reference sequence). Losses at the gene ends were 3 bases for V and 7 bases for J; bases not matched to a gene: 13. CDR3 length equals 17 residues. The CDR3 DNA sequence: TGTGCCACCAGCAGCGGTTCCGGGACAGGGGGCTTACGGGAGCAGTACTTC. This encodes CATSSGSGTGGLREQYF. Variable domain in full (rest from reference TRBV15 and TRBJ2-7): DAMVIQNPRYQVTQFGKPVTLSCSQTLNHNVMYWYQQKSSQAPKLLFHYYDKDFNNEADTPDNFQSRRPNTSFCFLDIRSPGLGDTAMYLCATSSGSGTGGLREQYFGPGTRLTVT.

The chain carries TRBV7-2 and TRBJ2-7; D call uncertain. CDR1 and CDR2 (germline): SGHTA, FQGNSA. The CDR3 runs 13 residues. V was cut by 0 bases and J by 7 bases, with 10 bases left in between. Written as DNA, the CDR3 is TGTGCCAGCAGCTTAGCGCGTGTGTGGGAGCAGTACTTC. Translated, it gives CASSLARVWEQYF.

The V call is TRBV30, the J call TRBJ2-7; 8 positions agree with TRBD1. Germline V gene data show CDR1 as GTSNPN and CDR2 as SVGIG (reference sequence). This CDR3 region has 14 residues. Losses at the gene ends were 0 bases for V and 5 bases for J; bases not matched to a gene: 6. The CDR3 spells CAWSVQGGFHEQYF. Written as DNA, the CDR3 is TGTGCCTGGAGTGTACAGGGGGGCTTCCACGAGCAGTACTTC.

This chain joins TRBV5-1 and TRBJ1-1; D gene ambiguous. CDR1 is SGHRS, CDR2 YFSETQ, per germline. The CDR3 is 14 residues long. Trimming pared 2 bases from V and 5 bases from J, leaving 13 bases between. As DNA, the CDR3 is TGCGCCAGCAGCTTTGCCCCTTTGGAGACTGAAGCTTTCTTT. Protein sequence: CASSFAPLETEAFF.

This chain uses TRBV5-1 with TRBJ2-7, with TRBD2 matching over 15 bases. This CDR3 region has 16 residues. Germline V gene data show CDR1 as SGHRS and CDR2 as YFSETQ. Trimming at V came to 3 bases and at J to 2 bases, leaving 3 bases not matched to a gene. The CDR3 DNA sequence: TGCGCCAGCAGCTCCGGGACTAGCGGGAGGACCTACGAGCAGTACTTC. Protein product: CASSSGTSGRTYEQYF.

V and J are TRBV19 and TRBJ2-3, with 8 positions matching TRBD2. The CDR3 is 15 amino acids. Germline CDR1 is LNHDA and CDR2 is SQIVND (reference sequence). Germline trimming cut 6 bases from V and 2 bases from J; bases unmatched to any gene: 7. DNA for the CDR3: TGTGCCAGTAGCACAAGCGGGAGCTCCACAGATACGCAGTATTTT. It is translated as CASSTSGSSTDTQYF.

J is TRBJ1-1 and V is TRBV10-1, with 7 bases identical to TRBD1. J lost 1 base, V lost 9 bases, and 8 bases had no gene match. Germline V gene lookup returns CDR1 WNHNN and CDR2 SYGVQD (reference sequence). The CDR3 totals 14 residues. CDR3: CASLPGQPNTEAFF. CDR3 DNA sequence: TGCGCCAGTTTACCGGGACAGCCGAACACTGAAGCTTTCTTT.

The chain has TRBV28 and TRBJ2-2; 11 bases are a match to TRBD2. Germline loops: CDR1 MDHEN, CDR2 SYDVKM. The CDR3 spans 17 residues. V was pared by 5 bases and J by 6 bases, with 11 bases of the junction left unmatched. The CDR3 DNA sequence: TGTGCCAGCAGTCCCCCCCTAGCGGGAGGATTGTCCGGGGAGCTGTTTTTT. Translated: CASSPPLAGGLSGELFF.

Here the CDR3 reads CASSLGQNGNTIYF. CDR3 nucleotide sequence: TGCGCCAGCAGCTTGGGACAGAATGGAAACACCATATATTTT. The rearrangement joins TRBV5-1 to TRBJ1-3, with D perhaps matching TRBD1 (5 bases). Germline assignment: CDR1 SGHRS and CDR2 YFSETQ. The CDR3 is 14 residues long. V was cut by 0 bases and J by 3 bases, with 7 bases left in between.

This sequence joins TRBV18 and TRBJ1-2; D unclear. V shed 5 bases and J shed 0 bases, with 13 bases lying between them. The CDR3 is made up of 15 amino acids. Germline V gene sequence: CDR1 KGHSH, CDR2 LQKENI. CDR3 amino acids: CASSVQADSNYGYTF. The CDR3 coding sequence is TGTGCCAGCTCAGTTCAGGCCGATTCTAACTATGGCTACACCTTC.

The V call is TRBV10-3, the J call TRBJ2-5, with D possibly TRBD1 on 5 matching bases. V dropped 0 bases and J dropped 7 bases, with 12 bases sitting between them. The CDR3 is 14 amino acids. Germline V lookup: CDR1 ENHRY, CDR2 SYGVKD. The CDR3 sequence is CAISESQGWGTQYF. As DNA, the CDR3 is TGTGCCATCAGTGAGTCCCAGGGCTGGGGGACCCAGTACTTC.

This chain uses TRBV6-1 with TRBJ1-2; 8 bases map to TRBD1. Per the germline V gene, CDR1 is MNHNS and CDR2 is SASEGT. V lost 4 bases to trimming and J lost 8 bases; unmatched junction nucleotides: 15. The CDR3 contains 16 residues. This CDR3 reads CASSAKPPRGQDGYTF. DNA for the CDR3: TGTGCCAGCAGTGCAAAGCCACCCAGGGGGCAAGACGGCTACACCTTC.

V usage is TRBV11-3 and J usage is TRBJ2-2; possible D gene TRBD1, 5 bases. With 8 bases removed from V and 3 bases from J, the gap between germline ends came to 7 bases. The germline gives CDR1 SGHNT, CDR2 YENEEA. The length of the CDR3 is 12 residues. The CDR3 loop reads CASQGDTGELFF. The DNA for the CDR3 is TGTGCCAGCCAGGGTGACACCGGGGAGCTGTTTTTT.

V is TRBV5-4 and J is TRBJ2-1; 7 bases align to TRBD1. The CDR3 has 14 amino acids. The V gene's germline CDR1 is SGHNT and CDR2 YYREEE (reference sequence). The trim removed 5 bases at V and 6 bases at J, leaving 8 bases unmatched. The CDR3 bases are TGTGCCAGCAGTCAACAGGGGCTGGGCAATGAGCAGTTCTTC. As protein: CASSQQGLGNEQFF.